A selection of T cell receptor beta chains follows, all from one sample in a study of Graves' ophthalmopathy and Graves' hyperthyroidism. TCRdb used MiXCR to reprocess the multiplex PCR reads, holding one entry per CDR3 protein. The table lists 580,000 or so distinct CDR3 sequences, under 45% of them singletons. Sequencing input: peripheral blood or thyroid tissue (not recorded which). The receptor set was obtained from an adult man with Graves' hyperthyroidism. Both conserved end residues are part of each CDR3. A D gene is named only where the DNA matches it firmly. Some rows have no size entry. The others give once, few or many, or a class for an expanded clone.

J: TRBJ2-5; V: TRBV24-1; D: TRBD1; size: NA; DNA: TGTGCCACCGGGACAGGGAATCAGCCCCAGTACTTC; CDR3: CATGTGNQPQYF
J: TRBJ2-5; V: TRBV27; D: TRBD2; size: NA; DNA: TGTGCCAGCAGTCCCCGACTAGCGGGGGCTTCAAAGACCCAGTACTTC; CDR3: CASSPRLAGASKTQYF
J: TRBJ1-5; V: TRBV2; D: NA; size: many; DNA: TGTGCCAGCAGCCGATACGCCACTTCACTTCAGGGACCGTCCAATCAGCCCCAGCATTTT; CDR3: CASSRYATSLQGPSNQPQHF
J: TRBJ2-7; V: TRBV6-5; D: NA; size: many; DNA: TGTGCCAGCAGTTACGGAGGGGCGGTCTCCTACGAGCAGTACTTC; CDR3: CASSYGGAVSYEQYF
J: TRBJ2-2; V: TRBV11-2; D: NA; size: NA; DNA: TGTGCCAGCAGCTTTTGGACCACCGGGGAGCTGTTTTTT; CDR3: CASSFWTTGELFF
J: TRBJ2-7; V: TRBV6-5; D: TRBD2; size: few; DNA: TGTGCCAGCAGTTACTCGACTAGCGGGAGTGGATACGAGCAGTACTTC; CDR3: CASSYSTSGSGYEQYF
J: TRBJ1-5; V: TRBV3-1; D: NA; size: few; DNA: TGTGCCAGCAGCCAAGGGAGAGGGAGTGCTCAGCCCCAGCATTTT; CDR3: CASSQGRGSAQPQHF
J: TRBJ2-7; V: TRBV5-8; D: NA; size: many; DNA: TGTGCCAGCAGCTTGGACGGGGGACAGATCTACGAGCAGTACTTC; CDR3: CASSLDGGQIYEQYF
J: TRBJ2-5; V: TRBV29-1; D: TRBD1; size: NA; DNA: TGCAGCAGCTCCAGACAGGGGAAGACCCAGTACTTC; CDR3: CSSSRQGKTQYF
J: TRBJ2-5; V: TRBV11-2; D: NA; size: many; DNA: TGTGCCAGCAGCTCTGGGGCCGCGAGGTTGGAGACCCAGTACTTC; CDR3: CASSSGAARLETQYF
J: TRBJ1-5; V: TRBV25-1; D: NA; size: NA; DNA: TGTGCCAGCAGTGCTAACCAGGGTTATAGCAATCAGCCCCAGCATTTT; CDR3: CASSANQGYSNQPQHF
J: TRBJ2-5; V: TRBV2; D: NA; size: NA; DNA: TGTGCCAGCAGTGAGGGTTCGGGGGCCTTCAATCAGCCCCAGTACTTC; CDR3: CASSEGSGAFNQPQYF
J: TRBJ2-7; V: TRBV20-1; D: TRBD1; size: many; DNA: TGCAGTGCTAGCCACCCGACAGGGAACCGCTTTTACGAGCAGTACTTC; CDR3: CSASHPTGNRFYEQYF
J: TRBJ2-2; V: TRBV7-8; D: TRBD2; size: many; DNA: TGTGCCAGCAGCTTTACGACTAGCGGGAGTATCACCGGGGAGCTGTTTTTT; CDR3: CASSFTTSGSITGELFF
J: TRBJ2-5; V: TRBV19; D: TRBD2; size: many; DNA: TGTGCCAGTAGTAAGGGACTAGCGGGAGAGACCCAGTACTTC; CDR3: CASSKGLAGETQYF
J: TRBJ2-5; V: TRBV10-1; D: TRBD1; size: many; DNA: TGCGCCAGCAGCCCTACAGGGGACCCCCAAGAGACCCAGTACTTC; CDR3: CASSPTGDPQETQYF
J: TRBJ2-7; V: TRBV5-1; D: TRBD2; size: NA; DNA: TGCGCCAGCAGCTGGGGGGGAGAGCCCTCCTACGAGCAGTACTTC; CDR3: CASSWGGEPSYEQYF
J: TRBJ1-2; V: TRBV19; D: NA; size: many; DNA: TGTGCCAGTAGTATTACAGGGATGTATGGCTACACCTTC; CDR3: CASSITGMYGYTF
J: TRBJ1-1; V: TRBV28; D: NA; size: NA; DNA: TGTGCCAGCAGTTTATATCCGGGGATGAACACTGAAGCTTTCTTT; CDR3: CASSLYPGMNTEAFF
J: TRBJ1-6; V: TRBV29-1; D: NA; size: many; DNA: TGCAGCGTTGCCGGTTTGGGTTCACCCCTCCACTTT; CDR3: CSVAGLGSPLHF
J: TRBJ1-1; V: TRBV28; D: NA; size: few; DNA: TGTGCCAGCAGTTTATTAGGCGGGCAGGAAGCTTTCTTT; CDR3: CASSLLGGQEAFF
J: TRBJ1-1; V: TRBV5-1; D: NA; size: many; DNA: TGCGCCAGCACGGTACTCCCGGGCCTCAACACTGAAGCTTTCTTT; CDR3: CASTVLPGLNTEAFF
J: TRBJ1-2; V: TRBV12-3/TRBV12-4; D: NA; size: many; DNA: TGTGCCAGCAGTTTTGGGCAGCTCTATGGCTACACCTTC; CDR3: CASSFGQLYGYTF
J: TRBJ2-2; V: TRBV29-1; D: NA; size: many; DNA: TGCAGCGTAGTCGAGGGACTTGGAGTAACCGGGGAGCTGTTTTTT; CDR3: CSVVEGLGVTGELFF
J: TRBJ2-2; V: TRBV7-3; D: NA; size: NA; DNA: TGTGCCAGCAGCTTAGTCCAGCGGGAGCTGTTTTTT; CDR3: CASSLVQRELFF
J: TRBJ1-6; V: TRBV5-1; D: NA; size: many; DNA: TGCGCCAGCAGCGCTGGGAGGGATAATTCACCCCTCCACTTT; CDR3: CASSAGRDNSPLHF
J: TRBJ2-3; V: TRBV10-1; D: NA; size: NA; DNA: TGCGCCAGCGGAGAGGCGGATACGCAGTATTTT; CDR3: CASGEADTQYF
J: TRBJ2-2; V: TRBV7-6; D: NA; size: many; DNA: TGTGCCAGCAATTCCGGGGACGTCGGGGAGCTGTTTTTT; CDR3: CASNSGDVGELFF
J: TRBJ1-6; V: TRBV5-1; D: TRBD1; size: many; DNA: TGTGCCAGCAGCTCTGGGACAGGGGGTTCACCCCTCCACTTT; CDR3: CASSSGTGGSPLHF